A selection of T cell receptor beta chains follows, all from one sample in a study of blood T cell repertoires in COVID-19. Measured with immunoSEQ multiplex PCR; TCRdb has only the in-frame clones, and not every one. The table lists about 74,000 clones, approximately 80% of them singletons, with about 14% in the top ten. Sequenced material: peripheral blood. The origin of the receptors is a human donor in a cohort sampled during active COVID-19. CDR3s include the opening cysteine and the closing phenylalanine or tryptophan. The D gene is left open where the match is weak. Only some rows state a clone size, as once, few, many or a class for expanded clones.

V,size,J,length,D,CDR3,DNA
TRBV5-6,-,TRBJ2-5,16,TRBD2,CASSTLTSGRVETQYF,TGTGCCAGCAGCACCCTCACTAGCGGGAGAGTTGAGACCCAGTACTTC
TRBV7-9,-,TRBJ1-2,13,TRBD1,CASSRQGDYGYTF,TGTGCCAGCAGCCGACAGGGTGACTATGGCTACACCTTC
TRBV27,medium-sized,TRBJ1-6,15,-,CASSSLAGGNSPLHF,TGTGCCAGCAGTTCCTTGGCCGGGGGAAATTCACCCCTCCACTTT
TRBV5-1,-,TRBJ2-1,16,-,CASSLWGDSSYNEQFF,TGCGCCAGCAGCTTGTGGGGCGACAGCTCCTACAATGAGCAGTTCTTC
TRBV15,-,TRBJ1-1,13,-,CATSRDRGWAAFF,TGTGCCACCAGCAGAGACAGGGGTTGGGCAGCTTTCTTT
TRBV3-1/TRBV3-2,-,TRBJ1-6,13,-,CASSQQLGSPLHF,TGTGCCAGCAGCCAACAACTAGGGTCACCCCTCCACTTT
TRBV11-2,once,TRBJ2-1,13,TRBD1,CASNNRGWNEQFF,TGTGCCAGCAACAACAGGGGGTGGAATGAGCAGTTCTTC
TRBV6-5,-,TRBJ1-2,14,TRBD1,CASSPWTGHYGYTF,TGTGCCAGCAGTCCCTGGACAGGGCACTATGGCTACACCTTC
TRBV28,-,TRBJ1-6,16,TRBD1,CASSSDRSSYNSPLHF,TGTGCCAGCAGCTCGGACAGGAGCTCCTATAATTCACCCCTCCACTTT
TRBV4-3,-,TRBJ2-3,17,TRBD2,CASSQETGLAGIDTQYF,TGCGCCAGCAGCCAAGAAACGGGACTAGCGGGCATAGATACGCAGTATTTT
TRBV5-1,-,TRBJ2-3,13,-,CASSRETGDTQYF,TGCGCCAGCAGCCGAGAGACTGGAGATACGCAGTATTTT
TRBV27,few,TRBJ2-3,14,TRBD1,CASSSTGGVDTQYF,TGTGCCAGCAGTAGTACAGGGGGCGTAGATACGCAGTATTTT
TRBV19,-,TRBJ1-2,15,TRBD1,CASSAASTGNYGYTF,TGTGCCAGTAGTGCAGCTTCGACAGGGAACTATGGCTACACCTTC
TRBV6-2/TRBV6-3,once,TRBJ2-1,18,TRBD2,CASSPSRGLAGAGNEQFF,TGTGCCAGCAGTCCCAGCCGGGGACTAGCGGGAGCAGGGAATGAGCAGTTCTTC
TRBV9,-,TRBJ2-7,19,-,CASSVVNIHGLAYSYEQYF,TGTGCCAGCAGCGTAGTCAACATCCATGGCCTAGCCTACTCCTACGAGCAGTACTTC
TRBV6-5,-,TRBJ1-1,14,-,CASSRERMNTEAFF,TGTGCCAGCAGTCGGGAGAGAATGAACACTGAAGCTTTCTTT
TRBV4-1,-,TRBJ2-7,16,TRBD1,CASSQHRQGWDYEQYF,TGCGCCAGCAGCCAACACCGACAGGGATGGGACTACGAGCAGTACTTC
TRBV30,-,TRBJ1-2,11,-,CAWSVDRGYTF,TGTGCCTGGAGTGTAGACAGAGGCTACACCTTC
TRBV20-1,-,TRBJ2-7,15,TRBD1,CSASGRDRGSYEQYF,TGCAGTGCTAGTGGCCGGGACAGGGGGTCCTACGAGCAGTACTTC
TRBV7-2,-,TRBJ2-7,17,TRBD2,CASSLQASGVRGGEQYF,TGTGCCAGCAGCTTACAGGCTAGCGGGGTGCGGGGAGGCGAGCAGTACTTC
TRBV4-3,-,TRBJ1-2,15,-,CASSPGPGLDYGYTF,TGCGCCAGCAGCCCGGGTCCGGGTTTGGACTATGGCTACACCTTC
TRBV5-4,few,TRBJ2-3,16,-,CASSLGSGLSADTQYF,TGTGCCAGCAGCTTGGGTTCGGGTTTGAGCGCAGATACGCAGTATTTT
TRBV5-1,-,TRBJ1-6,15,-,CASSLGDKRISPLHF,TGCGCCAGCAGCCTGGGGGACAAGCGAATTTCACCCCTCCACTTT
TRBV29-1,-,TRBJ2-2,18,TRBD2,CSVQSTGTRDMNTGELFF,TGCAGCGTACAGAGTACGGGGACTAGGGATATGAACACCGGGGAGCTGTTTTTT
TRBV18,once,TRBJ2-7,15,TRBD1,CASSLPGTGGREQYF,TGTGCCAGCTCACTTCCCGGGACAGGGGGTCGGGAGCAGTACTTC
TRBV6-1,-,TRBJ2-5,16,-,CASSDSRVPSYETQYF,TGTGCCAGCAGTGATAGCCGGGTCCCCTCGTACGAGACCCAGTACTTC
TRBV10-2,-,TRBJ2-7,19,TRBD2,CASSEPPTSKRSRAYEQYF,TGCGCCAGCAGTGAGCCCCCGACTAGCAAGAGGAGTAGGGCCTACGAGCAGTACTTC
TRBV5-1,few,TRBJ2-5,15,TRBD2,CASSLDWGGGETQYF,TGCGCCAGCAGCTTGGATTGGGGGGGAGGTGAGACCCAGTACTTC
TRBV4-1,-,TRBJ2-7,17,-,CASSLLPPGVVTYEQYF,TGCGCCAGCAGCCTTCTTCCCCCCGGGGTGGTCACCTACGAGCAGTACTTC
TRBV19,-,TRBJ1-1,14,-,CASSTQLGGTEAFF,TGTGCCAGTAGTACTCAACTAGGAGGCACTGAAGCTTTCTTT
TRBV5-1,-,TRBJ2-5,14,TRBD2,CASSPGLARETQYF,TGCGCCAGCAGCCCGGGACTAGCGCGGGAGACCCAGTACTTC
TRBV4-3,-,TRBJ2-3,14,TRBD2,CASSQELAGGTQYF,TGCGCCAGCAGCCAAGAACTAGCGGGAGGTACGCAGTATTTT
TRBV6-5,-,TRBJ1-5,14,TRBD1,CASRETGDNQPQHF,TGTGCCAGCAGGGAGACAGGGGACAATCAGCCCCAGCATTTT
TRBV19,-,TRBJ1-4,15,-,CASSIGQGPSEKLFF,TGTGCCAGTAGTATAGGGCAGGGGCCGAGTGAAAAACTGTTTTTT
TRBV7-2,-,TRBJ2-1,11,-,CASSLALVQFF,TGTGCCAGCAGCTTAGCACTAGTTCAATTCTTC
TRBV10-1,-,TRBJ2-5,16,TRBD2,CASSSSRASGQETQYF,TGCGCCAGCAGTTCCTCGCGGGCTAGCGGTCAAGAGACCCAGTACTTC
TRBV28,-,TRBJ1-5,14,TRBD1,CASRNTGDGQPQHF,TGTGCCAGCAGAAACACAGGGGATGGTCAGCCCCAGCATTTT
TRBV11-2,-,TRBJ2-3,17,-,CASSSPPPGLSTDTQYF,TGTGCCAGCAGCTCCCCCCCTCCTGGACTGAGCACAGATACGCAGTATTTT
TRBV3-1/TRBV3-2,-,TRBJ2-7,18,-,CASSQGATFGSLSDEQYF,TGTGCCAGCAGCCAAGGGGCGACGTTCGGTTCCCTCAGTGACGAGCAGTACTTC
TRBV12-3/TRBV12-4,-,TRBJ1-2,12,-,CASSQPRVGYTF,TGTGCCAGCAGCCAGCCCAGGGTCGGCTACACCTTC
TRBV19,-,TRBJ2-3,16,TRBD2,CASSIGLARGGDTQYF,TGTGCCAGTAGTATAGGACTAGCGAGAGGGGGGGATACGCAGTATTTT